The text below deals with one T cell receptor beta chain. The CDR3 has 15 amino acids. Germline V gene data show CDR1 as LNHDA and CDR2 as SQIVND (reference sequence). The V and J ends lost 8 bases and 5 bases, in that order; junction bases with no gene match: 10. Authors' data handling: By means of reference gene primer amplification, nucleated cell counts were estimated. The repertoire was sequenced with immunoSEQ multiplex PCR; TCRdb's copy has only in-frame clones and lacks some. The DNA gave D and trimming, while V, J and clone size come from that table. The sample lists about 140,000 clones, 85% to 90% seen once, with roughly 10% in the top ten. These data originate in a study of blood T cell repertoires in COVID-19. Study context: Acute and convalescent COVID-19 specimens originated in the United States, Italy and Spain. PBMCs, B-cell-depleted T cells, or T cells provided the cDNA or gDNA that made up the material.

The receptor was derived from a man aged 50 or older with active or convalescent COVID-19. Sequenced input: peripheral blood. The chain employs TRBV19 and TRBJ2-2; TRBD2 agrees at 8 bases. CDR3 in DNA: TGTGCCAGTTCGAGCAGGACGGGGGGGACCGGGGAGCTGTTTTTT. Protein product: CASSSRTGGTGELFF.